This TCR beta chain was sequenced in a study of T cell changes during pregnancy in multiple sclerosis. TCRdb's table, derived via immunoSEQ multiplex PCR, lists solely in-frame clones and lacks some. The repertoire consists of tens of thousands of clones, with almost 95% occurring once and the leading ten covering roughly 3%. CDR1 SGDLS and CDR2 YYNGEE come from the germline V gene. The CDR3 runs 14 residues. Trimming took 4 bases from V and 3 from J, leaving 13 bases between them. The sequence was obtained from a female donor in good health, enrolled as a control in a pregnancy study. The chain joins TRBV9 to TRBJ1-1; D gene unclear. The specimen comprised peripheral blood, sampled in the third trimester of pregnancy. In nucleotides, the CDR3 is TGTGCCAGCAGCCCCGAGGTTTGGGACACTGAAGCTTTCTTT. Translated: CASSPEVWDTEAFF.